This TCR beta chain was obtained from a study of blood T cell repertoires in COVID-19. Study background: Whether acute or convalescent, the COVID-19 samples came from the United States, Italy and Spain. T cells, B-cell-depleted T cells, or PBMCs provided the cDNA or gDNA that served as material.

Authors' processing steps: Amplification of reference gene primers was used by the study to estimate nucleated cell counts. Profiling relied on immunoSEQ multiplex PCR, and the TCRdb table lists in-frame clones only, not all of them. That table supplies the V and J calls and clone size; D and trimming were determined from the DNA. The sample includes about 360,000 clones, roughly 80% seen only once; the top ten take more than 1%. Deletions cut 2 bases from V and 8 bases from J, with 22 bases between. CDR3 size: 16 residues. Looked up from germline, CDR1 is SGHTS and CDR2 is YDEGEE. The clonotype originates from a human donor with acute or convalescent COVID-19. The donor label of this sample is uncertain. The chain couples TRBV5-8 to TRBJ1-2; D is uncertain. Sequencing was carried out using peripheral blood. For the CDR3, the DNA is TGTGCCAGCAGCTTCGAGGGTTTGAGTCGCCTTACAGGCTACACCTTC. This encodes CASSFEGLSRLTGYTF.